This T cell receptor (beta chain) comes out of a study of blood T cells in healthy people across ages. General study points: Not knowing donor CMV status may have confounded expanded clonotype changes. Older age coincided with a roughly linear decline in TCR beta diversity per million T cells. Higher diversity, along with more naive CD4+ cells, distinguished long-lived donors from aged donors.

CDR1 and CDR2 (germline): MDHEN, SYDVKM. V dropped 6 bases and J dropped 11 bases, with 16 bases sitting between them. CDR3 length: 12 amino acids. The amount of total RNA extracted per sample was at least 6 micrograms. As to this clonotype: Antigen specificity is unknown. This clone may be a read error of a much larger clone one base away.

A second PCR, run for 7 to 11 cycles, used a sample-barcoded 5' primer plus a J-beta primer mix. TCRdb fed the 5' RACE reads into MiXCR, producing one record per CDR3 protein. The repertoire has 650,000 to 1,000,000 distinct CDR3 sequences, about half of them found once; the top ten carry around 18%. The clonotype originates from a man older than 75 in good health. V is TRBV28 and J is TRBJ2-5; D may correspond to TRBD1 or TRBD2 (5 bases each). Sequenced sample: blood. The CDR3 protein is CASSRLGDEQYF. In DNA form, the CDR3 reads TGTGCCAGCAGCCGACTGGGGGATGAGCAGTACTTC.